This T cell receptor beta chain was recorded in a study of tumor and adjacent non-tumor tissue in lung cancer. Whole-study context: Stage I to III disease affected 10 men and 5 women aged roughly 31 to 76. The study, taken as a whole, reports: Significantly higher TCR diversity was found in tumor than normal lung.

As for this clonotype: The antigen remains undetermined. An end of the junction does not agree with germline; a read error may underlie this.

The library came from three nested PCR rounds adapted from ARM-PCR protocols. TCRdb processed the multiplex PCR reads anew with MiXCR; each CDR3 protein has one entry. This sample has roughly 150,000 distinct CDR3 sequences, with about 71% found just once. This CDR3 comprises 10 residues. No cell sorting was done before RNA was extracted from the tissue. The specimen sequenced was lung tumor tissue. The chain is built from TRBV12-3 or TRBV12-4 and TRBJ2-3, with unresolved D. The clonotype originates from a man aged 55 to 70 with small cell lung cancer. In nucleotides, the CDR3 is TGTACCAGCAGTTTAAGTGCGCAGTATTTT. It specifies CTSSLSAQYF.